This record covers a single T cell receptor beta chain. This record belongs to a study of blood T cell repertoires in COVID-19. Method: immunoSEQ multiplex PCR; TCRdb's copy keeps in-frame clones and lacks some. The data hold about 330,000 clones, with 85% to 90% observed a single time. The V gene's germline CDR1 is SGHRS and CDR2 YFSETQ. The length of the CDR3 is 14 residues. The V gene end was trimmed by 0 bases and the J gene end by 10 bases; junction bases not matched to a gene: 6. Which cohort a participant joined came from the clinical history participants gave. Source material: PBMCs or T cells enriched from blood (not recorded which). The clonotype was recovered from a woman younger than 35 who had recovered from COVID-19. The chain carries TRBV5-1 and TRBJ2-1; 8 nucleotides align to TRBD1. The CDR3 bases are TGCGCCAGCAGCTTGGTGCAGGGGGCCTGGGAGCAGTTCTTC. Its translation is CASSLVQGAWEQFF.